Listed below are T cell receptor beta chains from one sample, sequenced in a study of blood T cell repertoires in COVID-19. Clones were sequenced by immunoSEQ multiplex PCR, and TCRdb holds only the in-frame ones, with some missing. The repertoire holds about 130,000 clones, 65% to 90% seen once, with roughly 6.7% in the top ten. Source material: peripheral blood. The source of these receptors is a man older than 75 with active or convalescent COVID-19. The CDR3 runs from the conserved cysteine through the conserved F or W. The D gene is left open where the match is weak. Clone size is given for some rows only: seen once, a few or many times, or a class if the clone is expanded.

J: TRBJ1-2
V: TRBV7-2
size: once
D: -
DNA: TGTGCCAGCAGGCGGGACTTAGGAGGCTACACCTTC
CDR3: CASRRDLGGYTF

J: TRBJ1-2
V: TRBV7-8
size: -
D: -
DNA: TGTGCCAGCAGCCCCCCGACAGTGAACTATGGCTACACCTTC
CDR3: CASSPPTVNYGYTF

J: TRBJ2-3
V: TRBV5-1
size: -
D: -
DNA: TGCGCCAGCAGCTTAGGGGACTTCATCACAGATACGCAGTATTTT
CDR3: CASSLGDFITDTQYF

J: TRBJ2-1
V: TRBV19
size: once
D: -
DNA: TGTGCCAGTCGTTTGGGGGCTAGCCCATACAATGAGCAGTTCTTC
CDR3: CASRLGASPYNEQFF

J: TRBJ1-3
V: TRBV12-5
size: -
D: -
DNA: TGTGCTAGTGGTTTGAGAGGCCCCATATATTTT
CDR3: CASGLRGPIYF

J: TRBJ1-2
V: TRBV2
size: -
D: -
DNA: TGTGCCAGCAGTGAAATTCGGGATTATGGCTACACCTTC
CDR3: CASSEIRDYGYTF

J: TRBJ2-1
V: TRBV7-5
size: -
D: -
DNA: TGTGTCAGACGCCTTCTTTCGAGGCTGAACAATGAGCAGTTCTTC
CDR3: CVRRLLSRLNNEQFF

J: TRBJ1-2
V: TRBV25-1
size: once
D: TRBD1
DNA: TGTGCCAGCAGGGGGACCGGACAGGACTATGGCTACACCTTC
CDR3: CASRGTGQDYGYTF

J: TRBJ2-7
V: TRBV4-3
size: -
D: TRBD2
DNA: TGCGCCAGCAGCCTTTTGGCTAGCGGGGCGAGCTCCTACGAGCAGTACTTC
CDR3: CASSLLASGASSYEQYF

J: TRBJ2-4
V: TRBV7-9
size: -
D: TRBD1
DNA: TGTGCCAGCAGCGAGACAGGGCTAGCCAAAAACATTCAGTACTTC
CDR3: CASSETGLAKNIQYF

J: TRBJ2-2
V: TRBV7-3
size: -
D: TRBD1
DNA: TGTGCCAGCAGCACACAAACAGGGGGTTACACCGGGGAGCTGTTTTTT
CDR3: CASSTQTGGYTGELFF

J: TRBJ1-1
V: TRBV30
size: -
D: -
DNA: TGTGCCCGGGATGGGGGTCGGGACATGAACACTGAAGCTTTCTTT
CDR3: CARDGGRDMNTEAFF

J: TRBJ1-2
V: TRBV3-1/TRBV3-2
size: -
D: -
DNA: TGTGCCAGCAGCCAAGATTCCCGGGAATGGGATGGCTACACCTTC
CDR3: CASSQDSREWDGYTF

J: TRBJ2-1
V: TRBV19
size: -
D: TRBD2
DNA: TGTGCCAGTAGTATCTCGCTAGCGGTGTACAATGAGCAGTTCTTC
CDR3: CASSISLAVYNEQFF

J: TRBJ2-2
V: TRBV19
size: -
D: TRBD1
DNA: TGTGCCAGTAGTCCTAGGGACAGGGTAGACACCGGGGAGCTGTTTTTT
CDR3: CASSPRDRVDTGELFF

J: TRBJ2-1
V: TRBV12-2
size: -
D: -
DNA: TGTGCAAGTCGCTTAGGGGCTCACTACAATGAGCAGTTCTTC
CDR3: CASRLGAHYNEQFF

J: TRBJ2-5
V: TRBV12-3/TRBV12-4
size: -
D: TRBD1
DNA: TGTGCCAGCACAACAGGGGGCCGGGAGACCCAGTACTTC
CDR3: CASTTGGRETQYF

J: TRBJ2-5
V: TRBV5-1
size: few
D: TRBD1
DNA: TGCGCCAGCAGCTTGGGACAGGGAATCCACGAGACCCAGTACTTC
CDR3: CASSLGQGIHETQYF

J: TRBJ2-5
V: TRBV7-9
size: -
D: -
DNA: TGTGCCAGCAGCGCCACCGGGACAACCGGGACCCAGTACTTC
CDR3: CASSATGTTGTQYF

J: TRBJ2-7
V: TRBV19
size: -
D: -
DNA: TGTGCCAGCGGAGAGGCCCTAAACAATTACGAGCAGTACTTC
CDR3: CASGEALNNYEQYF

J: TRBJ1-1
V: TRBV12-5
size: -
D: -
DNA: TGTGCTAGTGGTTTGGCCGGGAACACTGAAGCTTTCTTT
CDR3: CASGLAGNTEAFF

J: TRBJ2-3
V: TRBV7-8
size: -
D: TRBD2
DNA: TGTGCCAGCAGCTTTGTTACTGGGCTAGCGGGCACAGATACGCAGTATTTT
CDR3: CASSFVTGLAGTDTQYF

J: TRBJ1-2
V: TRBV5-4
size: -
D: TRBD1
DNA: TGTGCCAGCAGCCTAAGGGGACAGGACTATGGCTACACCTTC
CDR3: CASSLRGQDYGYTF

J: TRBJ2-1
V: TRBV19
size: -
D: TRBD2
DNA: TGTGCCAGTTCGAAACTAGCGGAGTATTACAATGATCAGTTCTTC
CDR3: CASSKLAEYYNDQFF

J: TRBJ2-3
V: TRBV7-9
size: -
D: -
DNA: TGTGCCAGCAGACCCGATAGCGGACCACGCACAGATACGCAGTATTTT
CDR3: CASRPDSGPRTDTQYF

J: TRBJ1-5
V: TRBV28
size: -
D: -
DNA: TGTGCCAGCAGTCCCCGGGGTTTCGACAAAGATTACCAGCCCCAGCATTTT
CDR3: CASSPRGFDKDYQPQHF

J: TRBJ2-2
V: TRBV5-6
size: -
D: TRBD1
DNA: TGTGCCAGCAGTTCGGGGACAGGGAACACCGGGGAGCTGTTTTTT
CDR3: CASSSGTGNTGELFF

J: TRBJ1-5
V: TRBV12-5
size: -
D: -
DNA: TGTGCTAGTGGTTTGGACATTAATCAGCCCCAGCATTTT
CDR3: CASGLDINQPQHF

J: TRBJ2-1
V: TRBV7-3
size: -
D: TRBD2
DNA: TGTGCCAGCAGCCCGACTAGCGGGCTTTACAATGAGCAGTTCTTC
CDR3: CASSPTSGLYNEQFF

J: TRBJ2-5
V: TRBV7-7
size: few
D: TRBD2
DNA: TGTGCCAGCAGCCAAGGGCTAGCGGGAACAGAGACCCAGTACTTC
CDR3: CASSQGLAGTETQYF

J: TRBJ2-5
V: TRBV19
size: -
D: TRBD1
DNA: TGTGCCAGTAGTGGATCCCGCGGGACAGGGGGTGCGGGGTACCAAGAGACCCAGTACTTC
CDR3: CASSGSRGTGGAGYQETQYF

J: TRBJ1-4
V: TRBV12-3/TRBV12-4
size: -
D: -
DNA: TGTGCCAGCCTCAGAAACACTAATGAAAAACTGTTTTTT
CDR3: CASLRNTNEKLFF

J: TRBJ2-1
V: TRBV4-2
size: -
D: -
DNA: TGTGCCAGCAGCCAAGCCAGTATCCTCAATGAGCAGTTCTTC
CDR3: CASSQASILNEQFF

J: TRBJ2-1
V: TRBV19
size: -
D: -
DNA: TGTGCCAGTAGTGGGGACATCCGCTCCTACAATGAGCAGTTCTTC
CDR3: CASSGDIRSYNEQFF

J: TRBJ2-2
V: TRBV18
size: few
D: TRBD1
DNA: TGTGCCAGCTCAGAGACAGGGGCCCCCGGGGAGCTGTTTTTT
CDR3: CASSETGAPGELFF

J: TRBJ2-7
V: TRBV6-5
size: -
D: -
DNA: TGTGCCAGCAGCTCCCCCGGTACACAGACCTACGAGCAGTACTTC
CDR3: CASSSPGTQTYEQYF

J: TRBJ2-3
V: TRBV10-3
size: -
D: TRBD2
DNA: TGTGCCATCAGTGAGGGGGAGGGCACAAGCACAGATACGCAGTATTTT
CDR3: CAISEGEGTSTDTQYF

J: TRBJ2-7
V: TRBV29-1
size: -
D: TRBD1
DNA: TGCAGCGTTGAGAGGGACAGGGGGGACGAGCAGTACTTC
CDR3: CSVERDRGDEQYF

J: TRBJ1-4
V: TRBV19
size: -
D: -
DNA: TGTGCCAGTAACCGGGGAAGAGAGGAAAAACTGTTTTTT
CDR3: CASNRGREEKLFF

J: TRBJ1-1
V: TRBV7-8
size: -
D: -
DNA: TGTGCCAGCGCTACCCATCATCAGAGGGCTGAAGCTTTCTTT
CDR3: CASATHHQRAEAFF

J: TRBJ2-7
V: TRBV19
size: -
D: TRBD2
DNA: TGTGCCAGTAGTACCTCGACTAGCGTGAGGCGCTACGAGCAGTACTTC
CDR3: CASSTSTSVRRYEQYF

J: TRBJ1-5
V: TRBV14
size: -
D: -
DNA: TGTGCCAGCAGCCAAGTTCACGGGGGAGGACAGCCCCAGCATTTT
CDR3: CASSQVHGGGQPQHF

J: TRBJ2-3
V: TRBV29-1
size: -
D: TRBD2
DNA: TGCAGCGTTGAAGATCCTAGTCTAGCGGGAGCAGATACGCAGTATTTT
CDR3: CSVEDPSLAGADTQYF

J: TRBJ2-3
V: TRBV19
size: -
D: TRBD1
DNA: TGTGCCAGTAGTCTTCGGACAGGGGAGCGTGCAGATACGCAGTATTTT
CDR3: CASSLRTGERADTQYF

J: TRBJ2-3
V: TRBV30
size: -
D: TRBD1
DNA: TGTGCCTTAGGACAGGGGCTTTCCACAGATACGCAGTATTTT
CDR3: CALGQGLSTDTQYF

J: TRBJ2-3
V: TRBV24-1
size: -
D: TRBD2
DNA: TGTGCCACCAGTGACCCAAGCGGGAGGGGAACAGATACGCAGTATTTT
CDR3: CATSDPSGRGTDTQYF

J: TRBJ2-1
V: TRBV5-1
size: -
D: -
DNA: TGCGCCAGCAGCCCGGGACTGAGATACAATGAGCAGTTCTTC
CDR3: CASSPGLRYNEQFF

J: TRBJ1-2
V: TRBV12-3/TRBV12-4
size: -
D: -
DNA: TGTGCCAGCAGCCGTAACAGGGTCCCTAACACCTTC
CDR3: CASSRNRVPNTF

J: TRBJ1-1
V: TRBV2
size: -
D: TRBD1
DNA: TGTGCCAGCAGCGACAGGGATCTAGCTTTCTTT
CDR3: CASSDRDLAFF

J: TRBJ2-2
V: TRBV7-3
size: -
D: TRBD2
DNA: TGTGCCAGCAGCTTAACTGGAGGAACTAGCGGGAGGGTTCGGCGGGAGCTGTTTTTT
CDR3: CASSLTGGTSGRVRRELFF

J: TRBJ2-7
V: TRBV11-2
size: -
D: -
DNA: TGTGCCAGCAGCTTAAGCGCCTACGAGCAGTACTTC
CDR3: CASSLSAYEQYF

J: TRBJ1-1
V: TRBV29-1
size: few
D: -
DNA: TGCAGCGTTAAACACAGTATGAACACTGAAGCTTTCTTT
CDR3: CSVKHSMNTEAFF

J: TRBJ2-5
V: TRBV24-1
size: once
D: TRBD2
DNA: TGTGCCACCAGTGGGACTAGCGGGAGCTACGAGACCCAGTACTTC
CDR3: CATSGTSGSYETQYF

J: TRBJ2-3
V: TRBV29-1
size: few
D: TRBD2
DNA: TGCAGCGTCGAGGGAGGGTTTCTCTTTTTCGCTAGCACAGATACGCAGTATTTT
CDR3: CSVEGGFLFFASTDTQYF

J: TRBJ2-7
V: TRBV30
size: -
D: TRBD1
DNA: TGTGCCTGGAACGTCGGGGGACAGGGAGTACCCCAGTACTTC
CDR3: CAWNVGGQGVPQYF

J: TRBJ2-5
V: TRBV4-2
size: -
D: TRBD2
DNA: TGTGCCAGCAGCCAAGATTTGGGGGGGGAAGAGACCCAGTACTTC
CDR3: CASSQDLGGEETQYF

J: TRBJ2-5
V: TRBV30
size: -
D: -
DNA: TGTGCCTGGACACTGGGGCAACAAGAGACCCAGTACTTC
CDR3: CAWTLGQQETQYF

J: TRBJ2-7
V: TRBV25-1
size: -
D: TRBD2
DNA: TGTGCCAGCAGTGATCTAGCGGGAGCAAAGGGGCAGTACTTC
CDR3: CASSDLAGAKGQYF

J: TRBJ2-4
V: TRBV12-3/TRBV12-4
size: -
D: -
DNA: TGTGCCAGCAGTCGTGACAGGAACATTCAGTACTTC
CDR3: CASSRDRNIQYF

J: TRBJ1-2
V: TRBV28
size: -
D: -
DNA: TGTGCCAGCAGTTTTGGGAGGGCAGCTAACTATGGCTACACCTTC
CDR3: CASSFGRAANYGYTF